These 19 T cell receptor beta chains were sequenced from one sample in a study of blood T cell repertoires in COVID-19. Generated by immunoSEQ multiplex PCR, the TCRdb table keeps only in-frame clones and is missing some. The table lists some 320,000 clones, about 90% of them singletons. The sample consisted of peripheral blood. These receptor sequences come from a woman aged 45-60 years who had recovered from COVID-19.

This clone was seen repeatedly, ten times or more. This chain links TRBV11-2 with TRBJ2-1, with TRBD2 identical over 10 bases. This CDR3 is 17 amino acids long. The germline gives CDR1 SGHAT, CDR2 FQNNGV. V lost 4 bases to trimming and J lost 8 bases; unmatched junction nucleotides: 14. The CDR3 loop is CASSYRGLAVGVDEQFF. The CDR3, as DNA: TGTGCCAGCAGCTACCGCGGACTAGCGGTTGGGGTGGATGAGCAGTTCTTC.

The genes are TRBV13 and TRBJ2-1; TRBD2 matches at 10 bases. Germline trimming cut 3 bases from V and 4 bases from J; bases unmatched to any gene: 3. Germline V lookup: CDR1 PRHDT, CDR2 FYEKMQ (reference sequence). The CDR3 length is 15 residues. In nucleotides, the CDR3 is TGTGCCAGCAGCTTTTTGACTAGCGGGTACAATGAGCAGTTCTTC. Protein: CASSFLTSGYNEQFF.

V gene TRBV30 combines with J gene TRBJ1-5, with unresolved D. Looked up from germline, CDR1 is GTSNPN and CDR2 is SVGIG (reference sequence). The CDR3 has 14 amino acids. V dropped 2 bases and J dropped 1 base, with 9 bases sitting between them. The CDR3 is CAWSSGSSNQPQHF. The CDR3 coding sequence is TGTGCCTGGAGTTCCGGGTCGAGCAATCAGCCCCAGCATTTT.

The V and J genes are TRBV5-8 and TRBJ2-5; 8 nucleotides match TRBD1. This CDR3 is 14 amino acids long. The germline gives CDR1 SGHTS, CDR2 YDEGEE. V lost 2 bases to trimming and J lost 5 bases; unmatched junction nucleotides: 5. The CDR3 DNA is TGTGCCAGCAGCTTAGGGACAGGCCCCGAGACCCAGTACTTC. Protein product: CASSLGTGPETQYF. Combining the CDR3 with reference TRBV5-8 and TRBJ2-5 gives the whole variable domain EAGVTQSPTHLIKTRGQQATLRCSPISGHTSVYWYQQALGLGLQFLLWYDEGEERNRGNFPPRFSGRQFPNYSSELNVNALELEDSALYLCASSLGTGPETQYFGPGTRLLVL.

This rearrangement joins TRBV30 to TRBJ2-7, with 10 positions matching TRBD1. Germline V CDR1 and CDR2: GTSNPN, SVGIG (reference sequence). Germline trimming cut 1 base from V and 5 bases from J; bases unmatched to any gene: 5. CDR3 length equals 14 residues. CDR3 residues: CAWSADRGLNEQYF. As DNA, the CDR3 is TGTGCCTGGAGTGCCGACAGGGGGCTGAACGAGCAGTACTTC.

This sequence joins TRBV4-1 and TRBJ2-7; 7 bases line up with TRBD2. Germline loops: CDR1 MGHRA, CDR2 YSYEKL. The CDR3 length is 15 residues. Losses at the gene ends were 4 bases for V and 1 base for J; bases not matched to a gene: 7. The CDR3 region is CASSRRESLSYEQYF. CDR3 nucleotides: TGCGCCAGCAGCCGGCGGGAGTCGTTGTCCTACGAGCAGTACTTC.

The chain links TRBV20-1 to TRBJ1-6, with D perhaps TRBD1 (5 bases). Germline V gene data show CDR1 as DFQATT and CDR2 as SNEGSKA (reference sequence). The CDR3 length is 11 residues. The V gene lost 2 bases and the J gene lost 14 bases, with 10 bases spanning the gap. The CDR3 DNA reads as TGCAGTGCTAGACAGGGTCTATCCCTCCACTTT. Amino acids: CSARQGLSLHF.

The J gene is TRBJ2-7, the V gene TRBV14; 8 bases are shared with TRBD2. Germline lookup yields CDR1 SGHDN and CDR2 FVKESK. V lost 1 base, J lost 3 bases, and 11 bases stayed unmatched. The length of the CDR3 is 17 residues. The CDR3 DNA reads TGTGCCAGCAGCCAAGGGAGCATGGCGGGAGGCCACTACGAGCAGTACTTC. Encoded protein: CASSQGSMAGGHYEQYF.

The genes are TRBV30 and TRBJ1-1; maybe TRBD1 (6 bases). V lost 7 bases, J lost 0 bases, and 18 bases lay in between. The CDR3 is 15 residues long. CDR1 GTSNPN and CDR2 SVGIG come from the germline V gene (reference sequence). The CDR3 spells CALARGSDMNTEAFF. As DNA, the CDR3 is TGTGCCTTAGCCAGGGGCTCCGACATGAACACTGAAGCTTTCTTT.

This clone was picked up one time. This chain uses TRBV3-1 (or the pseudogene TRBV3-2) with TRBJ2-2, with a possible D match to TRBD1 (6 bases). CDR3 size: 17 residues. Germline V gene sequence: CDR1 LGHDT, CDR2 YNNKEL (reference sequence). With 2 bases removed from V and 3 bases from J, the gap between germline ends came to 16 bases. CDR3 bases: TGTGCCAGCAGCCAACGGGACGCAGGGGAGTACACCGGGGAGCTGTTTTTT. This encodes CASSQRDAGEYTGELFF.

J is TRBJ1-5 and V is TRBV6-5; the D is unclear. Germline CDR1 and CDR2: MNHEY and SVGAGI. This CDR3 has 13 amino acids. V lost 6 bases to trimming and J lost 4 bases, with 10 bases between them. In nucleotides, the CDR3 is TGTGCCAGCAGGGAGGGCCTGAATCAGCCCCAGCATTTT. Translated, it gives CASREGLNQPQHF.

The V call is TRBV4-3, the J call TRBJ2-1, with 13 bases identical to TRBD2. V lost 1 base, J lost 8 bases, and 11 bases stayed unmatched. Germline CDR1 reads LGHNA; CDR2 reads YSLEER. This CDR3 region has 18 residues. CDR3 sequence: CASSQGLTGTSGKDEQFF. Here the CDR3 DNA reads TGCGCCAGCAGCCAAGGGCTGACCGGGACTAGCGGGAAAGATGAGCAGTTCTTC.

The chain uses TRBV7-2 and TRBJ2-3; 12 nucleotides align to TRBD2. V was clipped by 0 bases and J by 3 bases; unmatched bases: 1. Germline V lookup: CDR1 SGHTA, CDR2 FQGNSA. This CDR3 comprises 16 residues. In nucleotides, the CDR3 is TGTGCCAGCAGCTTAGCGCTAGCGGGGGGGACAGATACGCAGTATTTT. Translated, it gives CASSLALAGGTDTQYF.

V usage is TRBV10-1 and J usage is TRBJ2-1; perhaps TRBD1 as D (6 bases). This CDR3 has 13 amino acids. The germline CDR1 and CDR2 sequences are WNHNN and SYGVQD (reference sequence). The V and J ends lost 8 bases and 8 bases respectively, with 16 bases between them. CDR3 loop: CASGGRVIDEQFF. DNA for the CDR3: TGCGCCAGCGGGGGCAGAGTTATCGATGAGCAGTTCTTC.

This clone was seen a few times. V gene TRBV19 combines with J gene TRBJ2-7; perhaps TRBD2 as D (5 bases). V was cut by 0 bases and J by 6 bases, with 12 bases left in between. Germline-derived CDR1 and CDR2 are LNHDA and SQIVND (reference sequence). The CDR3 runs to 14 residues. The CDR3 loop is CASSIDPGSAEQYF. In DNA form, the CDR3 reads TGTGCCAGTAGTATAGACCCAGGTAGCGCCGAGCAGTACTTC. Filled out from reference TRBV19 and TRBJ2-7, the complete variable domain reads DGGITQSPKYLFRKEGQNVTLSCEQNLNHDAMYWYRQDPGQGLRLIYYSQIVNDFQKGDIAEGYSVSREKKESFPLTVTSAQKNPTAFYLCASSIDPGSAEQYFGPGTRLTVT.

The V call is TRBV19, the J call TRBJ2-1; D remains ambiguous. Germline V CDR1 and CDR2: LNHDA, SQIVND (reference sequence). This CDR3 region has 15 residues. Trimming removed 4 bases from V and 5 bases from J, with 15 bases in between. This CDR3 reads CASSTPWAVHNEQFF. CDR3 coding DNA: TGTGCCAGTAGTACGCCTTGGGCAGTCCACAATGAGCAGTTCTTC.

The chain employs TRBV28 and TRBJ2-7; D call uncertain. Trimming cost V 5 bases and J 4 bases, with 6 bases left between them. CDR3 length equals 11 residues. Germline values: CDR1 MDHEN, CDR2 SYDVKM. This CDR3 reads CASSPRYEQYF. The CDR3 DNA follows: TGTGCCAGCAGTCCCCGGTACGAGCAGTACTTC.

The V call is TRBV9, the J call TRBJ1-3; TRBD1 aligns across 7 bases. Trimming removed 4 bases from V and 0 bases from J; junction bases left unmatched: 4. Per the germline V gene, CDR1 is SGDLS and CDR2 is YYNGEE. This CDR3 is 15 amino acids long. Here the CDR3 DNA reads TGTGCCAGCAGCTACAGGGGAGGCTCTGGAAACACCATATATTTT. Translated: CASSYRGGSGNTIYF.

The rearrangement links TRBV7-2 to TRBJ2-5; 10 bases match TRBD2. With V trimmed by 6 bases and J by 4 bases, 5 bases remained unmatched. Germline assignment: CDR1 SGHTA and CDR2 FQGNSA. The CDR3 spans 14 residues. In DNA form, the CDR3 reads TGTGCCAGCAGGTCTATAGCGGGGGGAGAGACCCAGTACTTC. Amino acid sequence: CASRSIAGGETQYF.